This T cell receptor beta chain emerged from a study of blood T cells in healthy people across ages. Primed by a sample-barcoded 5' primer and a J-beta primer mix, a second PCR proceeded for about 6 to 12 cycles. TCRdb independently ran MiXCR on the 5' RACE reads; one entry per CDR3 protein. The top ten clones hold around 30% of a sample with hundreds of thousands of distinct CDR3 sequences, less than 45% of them seen once. Broader study findings: More naive CD4+ cells and higher diversity were found in long-lived than in aged donors. Getting older went along with TCR beta diversity per million T cells dropping roughly linearly. CMV infection status of these donors was not known.

A word on this clonotype: Its antigen is unidentified.

The CDR3 consists of 16 residues. CDR1 SGHAT and CDR2 FQNNGV come from the germline V gene. The V end lost 0 bases, the J end lost 1 base, and 12 bases lay between the germline ends. This TCR was recovered from a man at least 80 years old in good health. The specimen was blood. The V call is TRBV11-2, the J call TRBJ2-5; D may correspond to TRBD1 or TRBD2 (5 bases each). The CDR3 is CASSLDVLGGQETQYF. The CDR3 DNA reads as TGTGCCAGCAGCTTAGATGTCCTTGGGGGCCAAGAGACCCAGTACTTC.